Below, 25 T cell receptor beta chains from the same sample are listed, as sequenced in a study of vaccination effects on CD4 cells after COVID-19. Their antigen targets remain unknown. Antigen-specific CD4+ T cells expanded by the ViraFEST assay with viral peptide pools were then sequenced. The culture ran for roughly ten days before CD4+ T cells were isolated. Participants were given two doses of BNT162b2 or mRNA-1273 vaccine. Sequencing used immunoSEQ multiplex PCR; TCRdb keeps in-frame clones, though not all of them. The table records about 81,000 clones, around 77% of them present only once. Sequencing was performed on CD4+ T cells from PBMCs cultured with HCoV-OC43 spike peptides, taken after COVID-19 vaccination. Subset indicated: HCoV-OC43 spike overlapping peptide pool stimulation. The receptors originated from a human donor who received a COVID-19 vaccine.

DNA for the CDR3: TGCAGCGTTGAAGATCGGGTGGACAGGGGGCCGTATAGCAATCAGCCCCAGCATTTT. Amino acids: CSVEDRVDRGPYSNQPQHF. The genes are TRBV29-1 and TRBJ1-5; 11 bases agree with TRBD1. Germline V gene sequence: CDR1 SQVTM, CDR2 ANQGSEA. CDR3 length equals 19 residues. V dropped 0 bases and J dropped 0; count of bases not matched to a gene: 10.

The J gene is TRBJ1-1, the V gene TRBV30; the D is unclear. The germline CDR1 and CDR2 sequences are GTSNPN and SVGIG (reference sequence). The V end lost 2 bases, the J end lost 0 bases, and 13 bases lay between the germline ends. The CDR3 has 15 amino acids. CDR3 DNA: TGTGCCTGGAGTTTTTCACCCGGGGTGAACACTGAAGCTTTCTTT. It specifies CAWSFSPGVNTEAFF.

The CDR3 DNA sequence: TGTGCCACCCGTAGACCTCTGAACACTGAAGCTTTCTTT. Protein product: CATRRPLNTEAFF. The chain recombines TRBV24-1 with TRBJ1-1; no firm D call. The ends were cut back, 9 bases at V and 0 bases at J, with 10 bases in the middle. Germline CDR1 is KGHDR and CDR2 is SFDVKD. The CDR3 contains 13 residues.

This rearrangement joins TRBV6-6 to TRBJ2-5; no firm D call. The CDR3 extends over 12 amino acids. The V gene's germline CDR1 is MNHNY and CDR2 SVGAGI (reference sequence). V lost 1 base to trimming and J lost 3 bases, with 3 bases between them. The CDR3 region is CASSYLKETQYF. Written as DNA, the CDR3 is TGTGCCAGCAGTTACTTAAAAGAGACCCAGTACTTC.

This clone occurred a few times. The chain uses TRBV3-1 (or the pseudogene TRBV3-2) and TRBJ2-5; the D gene could be TRBD1 or TRBD2 (5 bases each). The germline V gene has CDR1 LGHDT and CDR2 YNNKEL (reference sequence). Trimming pared 4 bases from V and 7 bases from J, leaving 22 bases between. The length of the CDR3 is 16 residues. The CDR3 DNA is TGTGCCAGCAGCCGTCGGTGGGACCCCTCATGGGGGACCCAGTACTTC. Protein: CASSRRWDPSWGTQYF.

The V call is TRBV4-3, the J call TRBJ2-5; D is perhaps TRBD1 or TRBD2 (5 bases each). This CDR3 has 16 amino acids. Trimming cost V 0 bases and J 5 bases, with 16 bases left between them. CDR1 is LGHNA, CDR2 YSLEER, per germline. The CDR3 region is CASSQEGTGPGETQYF. The CDR3 region has the DNA TGCGCCAGCAGCCAAGAGGGGACCGGCCCTGGGGAGACCCAGTACTTC.

The V gene is TRBV5-1, the J gene TRBJ1-1; the match to TRBD1 covers 7 bases. The J segment lost 5 bases and the V segment lost 5 bases, leaving 24 bases of the junction unmatched. The CDR3 is made up of 19 amino acids. The germline V gene encodes CDR1 SGHRS and CDR2 YFSETQ. CDR3 sequence reads: CASSPSGTEYAGGRTEAFF. In DNA, the CDR3 is TGCGCCAGCAGTCCCTCCGGGACAGAATACGCCGGAGGGCGGACTGAAGCTTTCTTT.

The genes are TRBV15 and TRBJ2-7, with D possibly TRBD2 on 5 matching bases. This CDR3 is built from 17 residues. V lost 0 bases to trimming and J lost 2 bases, with 17 bases between them. CDR1 is LNHNV, CDR2 YYDKDF, per germline (reference sequence). As DNA, the CDR3 is TGTGCCACCAGCAGAGAAGTGGGGAGAGGGCTTCCCTACGAGCAGTACGTC. This gives the protein CATSREVGRGLPYEQYV.

This clone has just a few counts. This rearrangement joins TRBV11-1 to TRBJ1-2, with D maybe TRBD1 (5 bases). Between the trimmed V and J ends, which lost 5 bases and 3 bases, there was a span of 16 bases. Germline CDR1 reads SGHAT; CDR2 reads FQDESV (reference sequence). CDR3 size: 15 residues. The CDR3 protein is CASSAPQGGDYGYTF. The CDR3 DNA sequence: TGTGCCAGCAGCGCTCCCCAGGGAGGGGACTATGGCTACACCTTC. Combining the CDR3 with reference TRBV11-1 and TRBJ1-2 gives the whole variable domain EAEVAQSPRYKITEKSQAVAFWCDPISGHATLYWYRQILGQGPELLVQFQDESVVDDSQLPKDRFSAERLKGVDSTLKIQPAELGDSAMYLCASSAPQGGDYGYTFGSGTRLTVV.

This chain joins TRBV6-2 or TRBV6-3 and TRBJ2-3; 10 nucleotides line up with TRBD2. Germline trimming cut 6 bases from V and 3 bases from J; bases unmatched to any gene: 3. Germline CDR1 and CDR2: MNHEY and SVGEGT. The CDR3 spans 14 residues. The CDR3, as DNA: TGTGCCAGCAGCCCTAGCGGGGGTACAGATACGCAGTATTTT. Translated, it gives CASSPSGGTDTQYF.

Only a few counts were recorded for this clone. CDR3 sequence: CASSLLDITDNTEAFF. CDR3 in DNA: TGCGCCAGCAGCTTGCTGGACATTACCGATAACACTGAAGCTTTCTTT. This chain uses TRBV5-1 with TRBJ1-1; D is perhaps TRBD1 (5 bases). CDR3 length: 16 residues. V lost 1 base to trimming and J lost 2 bases, with 15 bases between them. CDR1 and CDR2 (germline): SGHRS, YFSETQ.

V is TRBV4-3 and J is TRBJ1-3, with TRBD1 as a possible D gene (6 bases). The CDR3 contains 16 residues. Germline V lookup: CDR1 LGHNA, CDR2 YSLEER. V was trimmed by 0 bases and J by 2 bases, leaving 11 bases between them. As DNA, the CDR3 is TGCGCCAGCAGCCAAGACTGGAAGGGGGCTGGAAACACCATATATTTT. Its translation is CASSQDWKGAGNTIYF.

The rearrangement uses TRBV5-6 and TRBJ2-5; D is unresolved. Germline values: CDR1 SGHDT, CDR2 YYEEEE. Trimming took 0 bases from V and 1 from J, leaving 7 bases between them. The CDR3 has 14 residues. The CDR3, as DNA: TGTGCCAGCAGCTTGGAGGCAGTCCAAGAGACCCAGTACTTC. Translating it yields CASSLEAVQETQYF. The whole variable domain, filled in from reference TRBV5-6 and TRBJ2-5, reads DAGVTQSPTHLIKTRGQQVTLRCSPKSGHDTVSWYQQALGQGPQFIFQYYEEEERQRGNFPDRFSGHQFPNYSSELNVNALLLGDSALYLCASSLEAVQETQYFGPGTRLLVL.

The chain links TRBV7-2 to TRBJ1-5; D remains ambiguous. There are 15 residues in the CDR3. Trimming took off 1 base at V and 8 bases at J, with 15 bases between the two ends. Germline CDR1 and CDR2: SGHTA and FQGNSA. This CDR3 reads CASSLESGRNEPQHF. CDR3 bases: TGTGCCAGCAGCTTAGAATCTGGGCGTAATGAGCCCCAGCATTTT.

This clone turned up a few times. The chain couples TRBV18 to TRBJ1-6; D possibly corresponds to TRBD1 (6 bases). The CDR3 loop spans 16 amino acids. Germline V gene sequence: CDR1 KGHSH, CDR2 LQKENI. Trimming removed 3 bases from V and 6 bases from J, with 15 bases in between. As DNA, the CDR3 is TGTGCCAGCTCACCGGGGGGGGCTGGCTTTAATTCACCCCTCCACTTT. Translation gives CASSPGGAGFNSPLHF.

The chain recombines TRBV5-3 with TRBJ2-7; D perhaps matches TRBD1 (6 bases). TRBV5-3 is noted as an ORF with a role that remains uncertain. With 4 bases removed from V and 0 bases from J, the gap between germline ends came to 14 bases. The CDR3 length is 15 residues. CDR3 sequence reads: CARSHHRVSSYEQYV. The DNA for the CDR3 is TGTGCCAGAAGCCACCACAGGGTGAGCTCCTACGAGCAGTACGTC.

The rearrangement joins TRBV27 to TRBJ1-5; weak D call: TRBD1 (6 bases). CDR1 is MNHEY, CDR2 SMNVEV, per germline (reference sequence). The CDR3 spans 15 residues. V gave up 6 bases and J gave up 2 bases, with 14 bases separating them. The chain's CDR3 is CASSRTGTGNQPQHF. CDR3 DNA: TGTGCCAGCAGCCGAACAGGGACTGGCAATCAGCCCCAGCATTTT.

In DNA form, the CDR3 reads TGTGCCAGCAGCCAGCAGGACAGGGTAAATGAAAAACTGTTTTTT. This codes for CASSQQDRVNEKLFF. This rearrangement joins TRBV14 to TRBJ1-4; 8 bases match TRBD1. With 3 bases clipped from V and 5 bases from J, the junction kept 5 bases outside the gene matches. Germline lookup yields CDR1 SGHDN and CDR2 FVKESK. CDR3 size: 15 residues.

The DNA of the CDR3 is TGCGCCAGCAGTCCGAATAGCGGGGGGGCGGAGACCCAGTACTTC. It translates to CASSPNSGGAETQYF. The V and J genes are TRBV10-1 and TRBJ2-5, with 11 bases identical to TRBD2. The germline V gene has CDR1 WNHNN and CDR2 SYGVQD (reference sequence). This CDR3 has 15 amino acids. V was clipped by 5 bases and J by 5 bases; unmatched bases: 7.

This chain connects TRBV11-2 to TRBJ2-2; the D is unclear. CDR1 and CDR2 from the germline V gene are SGHAT and FQNNGV. The ends were cut back, 5 bases at V and 7 bases at J, with 8 bases in the middle. The length of the CDR3 is 12 residues. The CDR3 DNA follows: TGTGCCAGCAGCCTGATTAACGGGGAGCTGTTTTTT. It specifies CASSLINGELFF. Looking up the rest from reference TRBV11-2 and TRBJ2-2 gives the full variable domain: EAGVAQSPRYKIIEKRQSVAFWCNPISGHATLYWYQQILGQGPKLLIQFQNNGVVDDSQLPKDRFSAERLKGVDSTLKIQPAKLEDSAVYLCASSLINGELFFGEGSRLTVL.

This clone came up a few times. The chain carries TRBV5-1 and TRBJ1-6; no firm D call. V lost 2 bases, J lost 7 bases, and 10 bases lay in between. Germline assignment: CDR1 SGHRS and CDR2 YFSETQ. The CDR3 is made up of 14 amino acids. Here the CDR3 reads CASSFRDGNSPLHF. Written as DNA, the CDR3 is TGCGCCAGCAGCTTTAGGGATGGCAATTCACCCCTCCACTTT. Full variable domain (missing parts from reference TRBV5-1 and TRBJ1-6): KAGVTQTPRYLIKTRGQQVTLSCSPISGHRSVSWYQQTPGQGLQFLFEYFSETQRNKGNFPGRFSGRQFSNSRSEMNVSTLELGDSALYLCASSFRDGNSPLHFGNGTRLTVT.

The chain combines TRBV3-1 (or the pseudogene TRBV3-2) with TRBJ2-3; 7 positions agree with TRBD2. This CDR3 contains 15 residues. J lost 2 bases, V lost 4 bases, and 6 bases had no gene match. Germline V gives CDR1 LGHDT, CDR2 YNNKEL (reference sequence). The CDR3 bases are TGTGCCAGCAGCCGACTAGCAAGAATCACAGATACGCAGTATTTT. Encoded protein: CASSRLARITDTQYF.

The rearrangement joins TRBV19 to TRBJ1-6; D not resolved. Germline CDR1 reads LNHDA; CDR2 reads SQIVND (reference sequence). Trimming left V 10 bases short and J 15 bases short, with 16 bases between. The CDR3 totals 11 residues. This CDR3 reads CAITDGRVLHF. The CDR3 DNA follows: TGTGCCATCACGGACGGTCGAGTCCTCCACTTT.

The rearrangement links TRBV5-1 to TRBJ2-5; D might be TRBD1 (6 bases). Per germline, CDR1 SGHRS and CDR2 YFSETQ. The CDR3 has 17 amino acids. The V end lost 3 bases, the J end lost 2 bases, and 20 bases lay between the germline ends. CDR3 bases: TGCGCCAGCAGCTCTCCAATACCACAGGGCCTGCAAGAGACCCAGTACTTC. It encodes CASSSPIPQGLQETQYF.

The chain has TRBV19 and TRBJ1-5; 11 bases are a match to TRBD1. Germline loops: CDR1 LNHDA, CDR2 SQIVND (reference sequence). The CDR3 has 16 residues. V shed 5 bases, J shed 5 bases, and the junction held 8 bases outside the gene matches. The CDR3 region has the DNA TGTGCCAGTAGTCCGCGGGACAGGGGGTCTGATCAGCCCCAGCATTTT. This translates into CASSPRDRGSDQPQHF. Full variable domain (missing parts from reference TRBV19 and TRBJ1-5): DGGITQSPKYLFRKEGQNVTLSCEQNLNHDAMYWYRQDPGQGLRLIYYSQIVNDFQKGDIAEGYSVSREKKESFPLTVTSAQKNPTAFYLCASSPRDRGSDQPQHFGDGTRLSIL.